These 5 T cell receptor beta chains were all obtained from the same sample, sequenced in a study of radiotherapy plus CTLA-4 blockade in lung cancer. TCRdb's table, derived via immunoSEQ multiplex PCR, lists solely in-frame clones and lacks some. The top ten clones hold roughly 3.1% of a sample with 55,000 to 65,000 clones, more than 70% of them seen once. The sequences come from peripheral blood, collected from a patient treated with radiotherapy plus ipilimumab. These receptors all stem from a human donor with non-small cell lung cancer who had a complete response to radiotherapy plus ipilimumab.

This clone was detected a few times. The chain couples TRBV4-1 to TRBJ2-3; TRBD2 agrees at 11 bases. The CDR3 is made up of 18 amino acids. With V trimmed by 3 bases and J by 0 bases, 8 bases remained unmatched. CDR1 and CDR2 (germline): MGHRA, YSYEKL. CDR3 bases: TGCGCCAGCAGCCAGGATACTAGCGGGGGCCCTAGCACAGATACGCAGTATTTT. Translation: CASSQDTSGGPSTDTQYF.

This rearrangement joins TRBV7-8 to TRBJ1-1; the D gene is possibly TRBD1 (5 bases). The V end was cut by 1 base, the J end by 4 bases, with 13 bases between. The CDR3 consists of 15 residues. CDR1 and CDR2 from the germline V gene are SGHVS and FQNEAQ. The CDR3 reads CASSLGGTAGTEAFF. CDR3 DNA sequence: TGTGCCAGCAGCTTAGGGGGCACCGCCGGCACTGAAGCTTTCTTT.

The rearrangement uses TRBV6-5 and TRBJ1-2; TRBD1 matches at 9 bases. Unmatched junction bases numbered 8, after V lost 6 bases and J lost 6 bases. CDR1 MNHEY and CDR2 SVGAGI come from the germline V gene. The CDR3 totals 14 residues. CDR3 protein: CASSTPGQGHGYTF. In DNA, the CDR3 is TGTGCCAGCAGCACCCCGGGACAGGGACATGGCTACACCTTC.

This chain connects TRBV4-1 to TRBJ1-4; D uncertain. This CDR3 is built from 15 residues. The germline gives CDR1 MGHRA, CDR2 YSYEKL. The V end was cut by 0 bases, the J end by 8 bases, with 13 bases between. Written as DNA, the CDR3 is TGCGCCAGCAGCCAAGAATCAATTATAGAGGAAAAACTGTTTTTT. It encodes CASSQESIIEEKLFF.

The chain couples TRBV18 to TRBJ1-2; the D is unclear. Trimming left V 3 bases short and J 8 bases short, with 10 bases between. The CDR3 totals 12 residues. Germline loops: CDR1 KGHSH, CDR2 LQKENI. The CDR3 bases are TGTGCCAGCTCACCGATGACACCCGGCTACACCTTC. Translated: CASSPMTPGYTF.